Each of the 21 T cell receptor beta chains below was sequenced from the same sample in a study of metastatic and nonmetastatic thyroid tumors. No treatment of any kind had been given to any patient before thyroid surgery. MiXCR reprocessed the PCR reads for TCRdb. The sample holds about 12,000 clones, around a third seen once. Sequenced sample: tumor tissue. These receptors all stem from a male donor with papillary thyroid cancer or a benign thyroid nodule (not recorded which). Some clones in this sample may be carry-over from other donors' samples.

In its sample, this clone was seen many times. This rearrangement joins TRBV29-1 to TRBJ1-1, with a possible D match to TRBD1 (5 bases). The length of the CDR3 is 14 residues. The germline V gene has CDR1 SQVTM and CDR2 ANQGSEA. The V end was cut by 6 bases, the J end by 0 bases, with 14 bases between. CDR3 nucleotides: TGCAGCGTCCAACGTGGGGCCATGAACACTGAAGCTTTCTTT. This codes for CSVQRGAMNTEAFF.

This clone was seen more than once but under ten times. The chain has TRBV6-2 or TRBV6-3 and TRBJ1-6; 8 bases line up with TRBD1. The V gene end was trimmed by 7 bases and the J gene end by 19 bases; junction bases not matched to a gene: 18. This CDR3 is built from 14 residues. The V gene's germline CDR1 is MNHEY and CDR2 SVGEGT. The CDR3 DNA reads TGTGCCAGCAAACAGGGGGGACCCAATTCACCCATGCACTTT. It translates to CASKQGGPNSPMHF.

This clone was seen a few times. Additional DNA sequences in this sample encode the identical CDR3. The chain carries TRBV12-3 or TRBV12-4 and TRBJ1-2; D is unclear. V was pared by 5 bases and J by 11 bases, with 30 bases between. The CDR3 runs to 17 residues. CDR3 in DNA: TGTGCCAGCAGTGGCAGTTGGTCCGGGCCGAAGATGAGAGGATACACCTTC. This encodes CASSGSWSGPKMRGYTF.

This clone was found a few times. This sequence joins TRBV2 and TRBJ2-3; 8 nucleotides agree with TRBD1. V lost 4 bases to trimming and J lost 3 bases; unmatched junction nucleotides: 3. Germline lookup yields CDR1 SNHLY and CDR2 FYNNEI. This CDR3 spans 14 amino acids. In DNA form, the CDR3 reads TGTGCCAGCAGTGGGCAGGGGGCTACAGATACGCAGTATTTT. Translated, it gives CASSGQGATDTQYF.

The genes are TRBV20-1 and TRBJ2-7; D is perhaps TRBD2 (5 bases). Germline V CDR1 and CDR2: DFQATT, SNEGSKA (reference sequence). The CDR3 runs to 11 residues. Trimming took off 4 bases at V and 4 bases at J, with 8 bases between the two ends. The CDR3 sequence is CSANGVYEQYF. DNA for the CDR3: TGCAGTGCTAACGGGGTTTACGAGCAGTACTTC.

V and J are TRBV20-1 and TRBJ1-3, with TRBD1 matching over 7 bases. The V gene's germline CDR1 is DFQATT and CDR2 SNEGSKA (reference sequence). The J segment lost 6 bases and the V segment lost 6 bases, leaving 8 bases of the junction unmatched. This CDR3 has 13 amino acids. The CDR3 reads CSALGQATNTIYF. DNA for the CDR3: TGCAGTGCCCTAGGACAGGCTACAAACACCATATATTTT.

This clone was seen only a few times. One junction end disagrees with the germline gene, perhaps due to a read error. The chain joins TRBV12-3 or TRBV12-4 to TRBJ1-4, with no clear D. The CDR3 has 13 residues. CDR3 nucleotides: TGTGCCAGCAGTTTAGGCGGGAAGAGGCCCTCTTTCTTT. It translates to CASSLGGKRPSFF.

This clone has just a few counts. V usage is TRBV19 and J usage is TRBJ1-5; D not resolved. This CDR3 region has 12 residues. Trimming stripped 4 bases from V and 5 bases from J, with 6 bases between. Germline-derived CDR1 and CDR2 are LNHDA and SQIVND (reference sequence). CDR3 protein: CASSNQDQPQHF. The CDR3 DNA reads TGTGCCAGTAGTAATCAGGATCAGCCCCAGCATTTT.

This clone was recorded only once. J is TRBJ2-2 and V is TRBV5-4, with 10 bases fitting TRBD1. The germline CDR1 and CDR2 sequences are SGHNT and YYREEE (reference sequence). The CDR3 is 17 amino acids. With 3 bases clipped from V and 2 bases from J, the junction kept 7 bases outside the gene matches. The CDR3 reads CASSWDRGPQNTGELFF. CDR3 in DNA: TGTGCCAGCAGCTGGGACAGGGGCCCCCAAAACACCGGGGAGCTGTTTTTT.

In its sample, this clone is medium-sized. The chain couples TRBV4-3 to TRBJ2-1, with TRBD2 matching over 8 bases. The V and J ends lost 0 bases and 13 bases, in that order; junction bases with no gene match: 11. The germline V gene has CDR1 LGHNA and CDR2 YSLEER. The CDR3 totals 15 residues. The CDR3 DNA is TGCGCCAGCAGCCAAGATGTAGGAGCGGGAGCCCCTCAGTTCTTC. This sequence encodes CASSQDVGAGAPQFF.

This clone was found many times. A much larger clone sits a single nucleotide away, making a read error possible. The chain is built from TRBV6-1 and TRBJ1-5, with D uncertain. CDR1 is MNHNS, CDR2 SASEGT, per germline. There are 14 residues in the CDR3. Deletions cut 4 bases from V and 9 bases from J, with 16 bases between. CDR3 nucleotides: TGTGCCAGCAGTGGTAGGGTGGACGGCCGGCCCCAGCATTTT. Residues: CASSGRVDGRPQHF.

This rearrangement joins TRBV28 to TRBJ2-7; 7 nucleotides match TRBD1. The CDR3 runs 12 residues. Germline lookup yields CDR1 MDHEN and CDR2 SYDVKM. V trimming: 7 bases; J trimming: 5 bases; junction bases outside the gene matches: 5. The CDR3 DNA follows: TGTGCCAGCACGACAGGGCGGGACGAGCAGTACTTC. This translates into CASTTGRDEQYF.

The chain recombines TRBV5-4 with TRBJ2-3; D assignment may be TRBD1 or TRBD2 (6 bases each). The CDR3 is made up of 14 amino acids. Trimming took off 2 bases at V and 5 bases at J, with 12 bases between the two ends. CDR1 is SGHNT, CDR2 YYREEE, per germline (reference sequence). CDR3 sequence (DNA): TGTGCCAGCAGCTTACGGAGGGGGAAAGATACGCAGTATTTT. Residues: CASSLRRGKDTQYF.

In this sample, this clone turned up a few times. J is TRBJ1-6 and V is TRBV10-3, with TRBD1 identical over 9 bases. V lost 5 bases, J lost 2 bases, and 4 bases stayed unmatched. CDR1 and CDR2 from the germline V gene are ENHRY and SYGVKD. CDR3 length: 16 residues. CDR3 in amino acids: CAISRDRETYNSPLHF. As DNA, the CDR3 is TGTGCCATCAGTCGGGACAGGGAAACCTATAATTCACCCCTCCACTTT.

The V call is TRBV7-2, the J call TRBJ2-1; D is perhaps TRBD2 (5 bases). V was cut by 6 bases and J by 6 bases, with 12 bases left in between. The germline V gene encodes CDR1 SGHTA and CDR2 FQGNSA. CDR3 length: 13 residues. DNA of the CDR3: TGTGCCAGCAGGGACTTCAACCGCAATGAGCAGTTCTTC. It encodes CASRDFNRNEQFF.

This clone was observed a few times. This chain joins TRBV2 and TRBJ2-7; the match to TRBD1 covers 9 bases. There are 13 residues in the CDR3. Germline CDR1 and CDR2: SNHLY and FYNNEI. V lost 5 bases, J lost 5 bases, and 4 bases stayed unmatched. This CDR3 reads CASSTGGVDEQYF. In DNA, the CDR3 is TGTGCCAGCAGTACAGGGGGCGTCGACGAGCAGTACTTC.

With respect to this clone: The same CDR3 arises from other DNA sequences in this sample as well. CDR3 sequence reads: CASSEAGGISTYF. As DNA, the CDR3 is TGTGCCAGCAGTGAAGCCGGGGGGATTTCTACGTATTTT. This chain links TRBV6-1 with TRBJ2-3; TRBD2 matches at 7 bases. Losses at the gene ends were 0 bases for V and 14 bases for J; bases not matched to a gene: 8. CDR1 and CDR2 (germline): MNHNS, SASEGT. This CDR3 has 13 residues.

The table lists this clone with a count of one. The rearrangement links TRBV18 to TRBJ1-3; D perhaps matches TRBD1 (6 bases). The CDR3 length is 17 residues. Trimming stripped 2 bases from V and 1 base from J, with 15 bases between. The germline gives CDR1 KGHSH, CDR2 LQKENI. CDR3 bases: TGTGCCAGCTCACCATTCCCGGGGGCACCTTCTGGAAACACCATATATTTT. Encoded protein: CASSPFPGAPSGNTIYF.

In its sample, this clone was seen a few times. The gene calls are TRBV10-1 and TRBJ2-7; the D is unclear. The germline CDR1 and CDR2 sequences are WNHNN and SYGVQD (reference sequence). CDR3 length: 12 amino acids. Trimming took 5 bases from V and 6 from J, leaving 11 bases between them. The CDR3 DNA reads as TGCGCCAGCAGTCCAGTGTCTGGCGAGCAGTACTTC. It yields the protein CASSPVSGEQYF.

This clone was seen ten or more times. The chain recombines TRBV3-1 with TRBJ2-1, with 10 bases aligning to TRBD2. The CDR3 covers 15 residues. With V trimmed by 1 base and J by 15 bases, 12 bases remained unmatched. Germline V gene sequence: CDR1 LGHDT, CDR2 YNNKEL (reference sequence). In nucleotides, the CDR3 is TGTGCCAGCAGCCAAGGTAATCTAGCGGGGGCAAAAGGGTTCTTC. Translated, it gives CASSQGNLAGAKGFF.

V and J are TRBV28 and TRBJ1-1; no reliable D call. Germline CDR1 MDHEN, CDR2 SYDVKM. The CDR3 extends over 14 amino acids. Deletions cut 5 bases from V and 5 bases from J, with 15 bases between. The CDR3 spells CASSGKRLWTEAFF. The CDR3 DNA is TGTGCCAGCAGTGGTAAGAGACTGTGGACTGAAGCTTTCTTT.